This T cell receptor beta chain was captured by sequencing in a study of blood T cell repertoires in COVID-19. About the study: Italy, Spain and the United States were the sources of the convalescent and acute COVID-19 samples. PBMCs, B-cell-depleted T cells, or T cells provided the cDNA or gDNA that made up the material.

Per the study methods: Nucleated cell number was recorded as an estimate derived from reference gene primer amplification. Here immunoSEQ multiplex PCR was the method, and the copy in TCRdb shows in-frame clones only, minus some. The DNA gave D and trimming, while V, J and clone size come from that table. Of 200,000 to 250,000 clones listed, 65% to 85% were seen once; the top ten hold 3.5% to 4.5%. CDR3 length: 15 residues. V was trimmed by 0 bases and J by 7 bases, leaving 11 bases between them. The germline V gene has CDR1 SGHRS and CDR2 YFSETQ. Researchers sorted participants into cohorts using their self-reported clinical history.

V and J are TRBV5-1 and TRBJ1-6, with D uncertain. This TCR came from a man aged 25-45 years with acute COVID-19. Sequenced: PBMCs or T cells enriched from blood (not recorded which). The CDR3 is CASSLAQTGNSPLHF. The DNA for the CDR3 is TGCGCCAGCAGCTTGGCGCAGACGGGGAATTCACCCCTCCACTTT.